These T cell receptor beta chains were read from a single sample in a study of T cells after yellow fever vaccination. A single record per CDR3 protein comes from TCRdb applying MiXCR to the 5' RACE reads. The data show 50,000 or so distinct CDR3 sequences, with 6.5% to 8% seen just once and approximately 24% held by the top ten. This specimen consisted of CD8+ T cells not binding an NS4B(214-222) dextramer, sorted from PBMCs, obtained 35 to 50 days after the first yellow fever vaccination. The source of these receptors is a man aged 18 to 29 who received the YFV17D yellow fever vaccine. The conserved cysteine and the conserved F or W are not part of the CDR3 here.

v_call	cdr3_length	j_call	cdr3_aa
TRBV15	13	TRBJ1-5	ATSRDRAGNQPQH
TRBV5-1	10	TRBJ2-7	ASEGDTYEQY
TRBV7-9	13	TRBJ2-2	ASSFRGSDTGELF
TRBV18	13	TRBJ1-4	ASSPEPATNEKLF
TRBV4-3	14	TRBJ2-2	ASSQVNSVDTGELF
TRBV6-5	13	TRBJ2-3	ASGSVQRGEDTQY
TRBV23-1	11	TRBJ2-5	ASSQNRRRSQY
TRBV9	13	TRBJ2-3	ASSAAGGVTDTQY
TRBV5-1	13	TRBJ2-7	ASSLNPSPSYEQY
TRBV28	12	TRBJ2-3	ASSFRARADTQY
TRBV4-3	12	TRBJ1-1	ASSGRTGNTEAF
TRBV29-1	12	TRBJ2-5	SVVGSELMETQY
TRBV12-3/TRBV12-4	13	TRBJ2-3	ASRMTELLRDTQY
TRBV7-9	14	TRBJ2-3	ASSLPHFPPGDTQY
TRBV20-1	13	TRBJ1-6	SAPQGGWINSPLH
TRBV4-3	12	TRBJ2-7	ASSQDQRVDEQY
TRBV3-1	16	TRBJ2-3	ASSQALIAEGYTDTQY
TRBV24-1	12	TRBJ2-1	ATSGNRANNEQF
TRBV5-1	16	TRBJ1-2	ASSLKVRDRGLVRGYT
TRBV7-6	13	TRBJ2-7	ASSPLAGTVYEQY
TRBV2	12	TRBJ2-5	ASRGQGGGETQY
TRBV4-3	13	TRBJ1-1	ASSQDGASHTEAF
TRBV24-1	13	TRBJ2-3	ATSPTSGGTDTQY
TRBV29-1	11	TRBJ1-2	SATGGRDYGYT
TRBV24-1	13	TRBJ2-5	ATSDSGTGEETQY
TRBV10-2	15	TRBJ2-3	ASRGLAGGPGTDTQY
TRBV13	11	TRBJ2-2	ASSRLQTGELF
TRBV27	10	TRBJ2-7	ASSGPYYEQY
TRBV7-2	16	TRBJ2-2	ASSLGPSGVMGTGELF
TRBV5-4	13	TRBJ2-7	ASSWPAGGYDEQY
TRBV5-5	10	TRBJ2-3	ASSYVADTQY
TRBV4-2	14	TRBJ2-3	ASSQARASPTDTQY
TRBV6-5	12	TRBJ2-5	ASSGLAGAETQY
TRBV7-2	14	TRBJ2-1	ASSLGRGGRINEQF
TRBV4-3	13	TRBJ2-1	ASSGGRARFNEQF
TRBV6-2/TRBV6-3	12	TRBJ1-1	ASSYSAANTEAF
TRBV27	13	TRBJ2-5	ASRRGAGRYETQY
TRBV6-4	13	TRBJ2-1	ASSVLASTGDEQF
TRBV4-3	17	TRBJ1-6	ASSQELLPFGQGNSPLH
TRBV7-9	13	TRBJ1-6	ASSALTGYNSPLH
TRBV6-2/TRBV6-3	12	TRBJ2-2	ASSERRYTGELF
TRBV3-1	12	TRBJ2-5	ASSPSGYEETQY
TRBV7-8	12	TRBJ1-1	ASSLGGRVTEAF
TRBV29-1	11	TRBJ2-7	SAETGIPYEQY
TRBV15	10	TRBJ1-5	ATRGQAGPQH
TRBV2	11	TRBJ2-7	ASSGTGVLEQY
TRBV6-5	13	TRBJ2-5	ASSSTGGRGETQY
TRBV29-1	12	TRBJ2-7	SVEGTGGWYEQY
TRBV10-3	13	TRBJ2-7	AISGLSGGDDEQY
TRBV29-1	14	TRBJ2-1	SVEEDRGRSYNEQF
TRBV4-1	11	TRBJ2-7	ASSQGGGFEQY
TRBV19	12	TRBJ2-2	ASSTGANTGELF
TRBV12-3/TRBV12-4	12	TRBJ1-2	ASKSFGFNYGYT
TRBV5-5	12	TRBJ1-2	ASSFPIGNYGYT
TRBV4-3	14	TRBJ1-3	ASSQDGESSGNTIY
TRBV6-5	10	TRBJ2-3	ASSSIEYTQY
TRBV11-2	15	TRBJ2-2	ASSLGGLAGNTGELF